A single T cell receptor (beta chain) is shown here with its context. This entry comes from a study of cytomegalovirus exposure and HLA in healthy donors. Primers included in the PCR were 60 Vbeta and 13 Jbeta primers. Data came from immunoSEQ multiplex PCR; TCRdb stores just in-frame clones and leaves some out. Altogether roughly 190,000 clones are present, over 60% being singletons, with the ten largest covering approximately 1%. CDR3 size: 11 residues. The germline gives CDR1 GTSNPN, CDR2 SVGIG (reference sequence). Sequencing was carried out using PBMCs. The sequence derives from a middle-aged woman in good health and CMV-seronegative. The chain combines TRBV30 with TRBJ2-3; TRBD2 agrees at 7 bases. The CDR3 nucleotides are TGTGCTAGCGGGAGCACAGATACGCAGTATTTT. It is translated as CASGSTDTQYF.